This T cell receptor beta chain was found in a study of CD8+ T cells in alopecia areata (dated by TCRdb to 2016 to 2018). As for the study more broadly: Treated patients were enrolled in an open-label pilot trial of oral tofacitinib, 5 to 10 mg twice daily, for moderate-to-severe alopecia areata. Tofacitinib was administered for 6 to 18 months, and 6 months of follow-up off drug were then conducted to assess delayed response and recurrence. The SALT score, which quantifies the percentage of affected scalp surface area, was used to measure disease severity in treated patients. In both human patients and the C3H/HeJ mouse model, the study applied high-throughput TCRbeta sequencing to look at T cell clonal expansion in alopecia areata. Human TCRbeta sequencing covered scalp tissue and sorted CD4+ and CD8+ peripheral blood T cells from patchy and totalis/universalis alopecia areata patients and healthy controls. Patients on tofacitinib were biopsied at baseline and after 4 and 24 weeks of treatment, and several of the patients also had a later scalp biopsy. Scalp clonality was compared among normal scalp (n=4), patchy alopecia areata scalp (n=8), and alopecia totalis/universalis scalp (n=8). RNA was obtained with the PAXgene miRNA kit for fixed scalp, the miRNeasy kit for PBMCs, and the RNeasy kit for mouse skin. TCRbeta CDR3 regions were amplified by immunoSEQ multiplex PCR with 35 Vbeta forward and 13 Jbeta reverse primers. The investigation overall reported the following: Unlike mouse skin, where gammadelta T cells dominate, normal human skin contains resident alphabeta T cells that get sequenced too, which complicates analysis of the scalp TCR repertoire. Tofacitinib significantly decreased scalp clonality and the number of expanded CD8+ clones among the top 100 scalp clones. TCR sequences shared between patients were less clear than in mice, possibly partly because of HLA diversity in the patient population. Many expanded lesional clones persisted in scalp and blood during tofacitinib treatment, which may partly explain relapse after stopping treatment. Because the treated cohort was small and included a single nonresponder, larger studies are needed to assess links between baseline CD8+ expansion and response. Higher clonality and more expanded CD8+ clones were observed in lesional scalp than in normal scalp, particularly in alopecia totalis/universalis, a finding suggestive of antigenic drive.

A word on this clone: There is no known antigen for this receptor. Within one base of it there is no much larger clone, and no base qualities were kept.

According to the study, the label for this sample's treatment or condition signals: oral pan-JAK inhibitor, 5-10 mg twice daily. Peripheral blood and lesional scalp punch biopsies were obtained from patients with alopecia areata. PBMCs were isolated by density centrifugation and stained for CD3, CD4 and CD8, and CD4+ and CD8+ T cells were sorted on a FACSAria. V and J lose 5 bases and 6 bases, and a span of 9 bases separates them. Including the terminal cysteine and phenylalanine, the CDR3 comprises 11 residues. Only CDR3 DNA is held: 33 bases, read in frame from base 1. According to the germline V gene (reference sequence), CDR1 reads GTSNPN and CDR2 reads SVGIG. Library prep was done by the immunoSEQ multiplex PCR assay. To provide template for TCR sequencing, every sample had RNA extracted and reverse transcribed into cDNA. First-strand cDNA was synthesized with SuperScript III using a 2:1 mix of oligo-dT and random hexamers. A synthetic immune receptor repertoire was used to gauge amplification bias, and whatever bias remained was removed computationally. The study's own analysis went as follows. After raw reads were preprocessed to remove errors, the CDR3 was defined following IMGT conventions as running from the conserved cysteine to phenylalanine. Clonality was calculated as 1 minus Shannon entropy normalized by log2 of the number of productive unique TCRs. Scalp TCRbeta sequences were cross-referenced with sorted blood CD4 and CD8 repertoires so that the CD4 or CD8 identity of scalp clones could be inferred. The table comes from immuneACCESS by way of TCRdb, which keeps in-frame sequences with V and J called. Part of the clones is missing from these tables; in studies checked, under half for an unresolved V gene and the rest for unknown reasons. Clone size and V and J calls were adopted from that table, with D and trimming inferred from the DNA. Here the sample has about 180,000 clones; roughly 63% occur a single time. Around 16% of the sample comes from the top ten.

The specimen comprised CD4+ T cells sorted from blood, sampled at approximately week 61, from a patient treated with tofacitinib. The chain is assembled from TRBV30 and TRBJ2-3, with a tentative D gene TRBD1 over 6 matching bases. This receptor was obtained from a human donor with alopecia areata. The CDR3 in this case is CAWGTYDTQYF. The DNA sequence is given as TGTGCCTGGGGGACATATGATACGCAGTATTTT.